The entry that follows covers one T cell receptor (beta chain) sequence. Its antigen is not known. The sample comes from a study of T cell responses to AZD1222 COVID-19 vaccine. Study-wide results and caveats: Spike-specific TCRs gained breadth and depth after people received two AZD1222 doses. It should be noted that donors were predominantly white British and more often female, and clonal diversity was possibly underestimated. Among vaccine-associated CD4 TCRs, coverage spanned spike, with dominance at 160-218 and 743-854. Nearly half of unique spike-specific TCRs reportedly avoided B.1.351 and B.1.1.7 mutated regions.

Germline V gives CDR1 LNHDA, CDR2 SQIVND (reference sequence). V gave up 5 bases and J gave up 8 bases; unmatched junction bases: 6. This CDR3 comprises 14 residues. The method was immunoSEQ multiplex PCR; TCRdb's version includes in-frame clones alone and lacks a portion of them. This table holds about 88,000 clones, under 95% found once. The sequence came from an adult in good health. The sample in question was peripheral blood, obtained on day 0 of MenACWY control vaccination. This chain links TRBV19 with TRBJ2-1; 10 bases align to TRBD2. This chain's CDR3 is CASSSPSGSDEQFF. The CDR3 nucleotides read TGTGCCAGTAGTTCGCCTAGCGGGAGCGATGAGCAGTTCTTC.